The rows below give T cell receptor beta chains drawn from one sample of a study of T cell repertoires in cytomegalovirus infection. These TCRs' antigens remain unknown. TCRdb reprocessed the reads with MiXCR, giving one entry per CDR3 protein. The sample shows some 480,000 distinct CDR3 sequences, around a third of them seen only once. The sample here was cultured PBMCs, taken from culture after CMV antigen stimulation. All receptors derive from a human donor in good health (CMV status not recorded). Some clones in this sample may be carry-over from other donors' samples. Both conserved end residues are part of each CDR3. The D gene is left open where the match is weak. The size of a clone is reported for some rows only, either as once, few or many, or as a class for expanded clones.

TGTGCCACCAGTAAAACCGGGACTAGCGGATACAATGAGCAGTTCTTC	CATSKTGTSGYNEQFF	NA	TRBD2	16	TRBV24-1	TRBJ2-1
TGTGCCAGCGAGCCGGGAAGCACAGATACGCAGTATTTT	CASEPGSTDTQYF	once	NA	13	TRBV6-2/TRBV6-3	TRBJ2-3
TGTGCCAGCAGCGTTAACCCTCCTGGGAGTGCGGGAGTTCAGTTCTTC	CASSVNPPGSAGVQFF	many	TRBD2	16	TRBV9	TRBJ2-1
TGTGCCAGCAGCTTAGTGGGTGGGGCCAACCAAGAGACCCAGTACTTC	CASSLVGGANQETQYF	few	NA	16	TRBV7-2	TRBJ2-5
TGTGCCAGCTCGCGGTGGTCAGAATATAGCAATCAGCCCCAGCATTTT	CASSRWSEYSNQPQHF	NA	NA	16	TRBV6-6	TRBJ1-5
TGTGCCAGCAGTGAACTCGACATGAGCTCCTACAATGAGCAGTTCTTC	CASSELDMSSYNEQFF	NA	NA	16	TRBV6-1	TRBJ2-1
TGTGCCAGTAGTAAGAACGGACCGAGACTCTCCTACGAGCAGTACTTC	CASSKNGPRLSYEQYF	NA	NA	16	TRBV19	TRBJ2-7
TGCGCCAGCAGCCGGTTAGCGGGAGCATCTGGCACAGATACGCAGTATTTT	CASSRLAGASGTDTQYF	NA	TRBD2	17	TRBV5-1	TRBJ2-3
TGCAGTGCTAGTGTCAGGCTGAGCCGCCTGGGCTACACCTTC	CSASVRLSRLGYTF	NA	NA	14	TRBV20-1	TRBJ1-2
TGCAGTGCCGGCCGACAGTCCTCCTACAATGAGCAGTTCTTC	CSAGRQSSYNEQFF	NA	NA	14	TRBV20-1	TRBJ2-1
TGTGCCAGCAGCCGGACTGCTGCCTACAATGAGCAGTTCTTC	CASSRTAAYNEQFF	NA	NA	14	TRBV11-2	TRBJ2-1
TGCGCCAGCAGCCCAAACAGAGAGCCGGGAAACACCATATATTTT	CASSPNREPGNTIYF	few	NA	15	TRBV4-3	TRBJ1-3
TGTGCCAGCAGCTCCGCGGGAGCAAATCAGCCCCAGCATTTT	CASSSAGANQPQHF	NA	NA	14	TRBV7-9	TRBJ1-5
TGTGCCAGCAGTACCGTCCGGAGCCAGCCCCAGCATTTT	CASSTVRSQPQHF	NA	NA	13	TRBV12-3/TRBV12-4	TRBJ1-5
TGTGCCATCAGTGCGGGACTCGGTTATGGCTACACCTTC	CAISAGLGYGYTF	few	NA	13	TRBV10-3	TRBJ1-2
TGTGCCAGCAGCTTAGTTGAGGCAAGCTCCTACAATGAGCAGTTCTTC	CASSLVEASSYNEQFF	many	NA	16	TRBV7-2	TRBJ2-1
TGTGCCAGCAGTTACTCGATCCGAGGGGCGCTGAATCAGCCCCAGCATTTT	CASSYSIRGALNQPQHF	few	NA	17	TRBV6-2/TRBV6-3	TRBJ1-5
TGTGCCAGCAGTGACCAGGGGGCAACGGGCAATGAGCAGTTCTTC	CASSDQGATGNEQFF	few	TRBD1	15	TRBV6-1	TRBJ2-1